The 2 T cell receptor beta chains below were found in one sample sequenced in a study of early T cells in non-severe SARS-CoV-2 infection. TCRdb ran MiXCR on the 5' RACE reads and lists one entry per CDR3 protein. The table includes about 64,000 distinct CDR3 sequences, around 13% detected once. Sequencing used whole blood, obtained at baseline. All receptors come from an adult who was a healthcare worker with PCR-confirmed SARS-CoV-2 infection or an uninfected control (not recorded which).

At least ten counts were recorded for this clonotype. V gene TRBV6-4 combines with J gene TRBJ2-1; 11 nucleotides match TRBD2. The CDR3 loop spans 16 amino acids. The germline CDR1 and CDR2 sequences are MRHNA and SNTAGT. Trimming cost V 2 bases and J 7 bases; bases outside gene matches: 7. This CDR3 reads CASSDSGLAGLNEQFF. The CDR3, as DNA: TGTGCCAGCAGTGACAGTGGACTAGCGGGCCTTAATGAGCAGTTCTTC.

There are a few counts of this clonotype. The CDR3, as DNA: TGTGCCAGCAGTTACATAGCGGATACGCAGTATTTT. Its protein product is CASSYIADTQYF. The gene calls are TRBV6-2 or TRBV6-3 and TRBJ2-3; possibly TRBD2 for D (5 bases). Germline CDR1 reads MNHEY; CDR2 reads SVGEGT. Trimming took 2 bases from V and 6 from J, leaving 6 bases between them. This CDR3 has 12 residues.